Presented here are 18 T cell receptor beta chains from one specimen sequenced in a study of blood T cell repertoires in COVID-19. Measured with immunoSEQ multiplex PCR; TCRdb has only the in-frame clones, and not every one. This repertoire shows about 250,000 clones, roughly 88% found once; its top ten account for over 1.2%. The specimen sequenced was peripheral blood. These receptors came from a man older than 75 with acute or convalescent COVID-19.

The chain employs TRBV27 and TRBJ1-3, with a possible D match to TRBD1 (6 bases). Per germline, CDR1 MNHEY and CDR2 SMNVEV (reference sequence). V was clipped by 2 bases and J by 4 bases, with 12 bases between them. CDR3 length equals 15 residues. CDR3 loop: CASSLTGGRGNTIYF. The CDR3 DNA reads as TGTGCCAGCAGTTTAACGGGGGGCCGGGGAAACACCATATATTTT.

This clone was detected only once. V is TRBV5-6 and J is TRBJ2-7; the match to TRBD2 covers 11 bases. Germline lookup yields CDR1 SGHDT and CDR2 YYEEEE. The CDR3 totals 15 residues. V trimming: 1 base; J trimming: 3 bases; junction bases outside the gene matches: 3. In nucleotides, the CDR3 is TGTGCCAGCAGCTTGACTAGCGGGGGACACTACGAGCAGTACTTC. Protein product: CASSLTSGGHYEQYF.

CDR3 coding DNA: TGCGCCAGCAGCTTGGGAGTTCTTACCACAGATACGCAGTATTTT. Protein sequence: CASSLGVLTTDTQYF. The gene calls are TRBV5-1 and TRBJ2-3; D gene ambiguous. The CDR3 consists of 15 residues. Germline CDR1 is SGHRS and CDR2 is YFSETQ. The V gene lost 0 bases and the J gene lost 2 bases, with 10 bases spanning the gap.

This chain links TRBV11-2 with TRBJ1-5; 10 nucleotides match TRBD1. Germline assignment: CDR1 SGHAT and CDR2 FQNNGV. This CDR3 has 14 amino acids. Losses at the gene ends were 5 bases for V and 4 bases for J; bases not matched to a gene: 2. CDR3 region: CASSPGQGNQPQHF. The CDR3 nucleotides are TGTGCCAGCAGCCCGGGACAGGGGAATCAGCCCCAGCATTTT.

The chain has TRBV7-2 and TRBJ2-5; D is unclear. CDR3 size: 14 residues. The germline V gene has CDR1 SGHTA and CDR2 FQGNSA. Trimming shortened V by 5 bases and J by 5 bases, and 15 bases separated the two germline ends. The CDR3 DNA follows: TGTGCCAGCAGCCAAGATTTCCAGCGCGAGACCCAGTACTTC. Protein sequence: CASSQDFQRETQYF.

The V and J genes are TRBV5-1 and TRBJ2-3, with 10 bases aligning to TRBD1. The CDR3 extends over 14 amino acids. CDR1 is SGHRS, CDR2 YFSETQ, per germline. Trimming took 4 bases from V and 6 from J; bases not matched to a gene: 5. The CDR3 sequence: CASSRRTGGDTQYF. In DNA form, the CDR3 reads TGCGCCAGCAGCCGACGGACAGGGGGGGATACGCAGTATTTT. Combining the CDR3 with reference TRBV5-1 and TRBJ2-3 gives the whole variable domain KAGVTQTPRYLIKTRGQQVTLSCSPISGHRSVSWYQQTPGQGLQFLFEYFSETQRNKGNFPGRFSGRQFSNSRSEMNVSTLELGDSALYLCASSRRTGGDTQYFGPGTRLTVL.

This chain links TRBV2 with TRBJ2-3, with TRBD1 identical over 7 bases. With 6 bases clipped from V and 7 bases from J, the junction kept 10 bases outside the gene matches. The germline gives CDR1 SNHLY, CDR2 FYNNEI. The length of the CDR3 is 14 residues. The CDR3 region has the DNA TGTGCCAGCAGGACAGGGTCGACGTCTAATACGCAGTATTTT. It codes for CASRTGSTSNTQYF.

V gene TRBV18 combines with J gene TRBJ2-1, with D perhaps matching TRBD2 (5 bases). Trimming cost V 2 bases and J 2 bases, with 10 bases left between them. The CDR3 contains 15 residues. Per germline, CDR1 KGHSH and CDR2 LQKENI. CDR3 in DNA: TGTGCCAGCTCACCAACCAGCGGTGCCTACAATGAGCAGTTCTTC. Residues: CASSPTSGAYNEQFF.

The chain joins TRBV20-1 to TRBJ2-2, with D hard to call. The CDR3 loop spans 11 amino acids. V lost 7 bases, J lost 1 base, and 4 bases lay in between. Germline V CDR1 and CDR2: DFQATT, SNEGSKA (reference sequence). CDR3 in DNA: TGCAGTGTACAGAACACCGGGGAGCTGTTTTTT. This codes for CSVQNTGELFF.

This chain uses TRBV6-5 with TRBJ1-1; possible D gene TRBD1, 6 bases. The CDR3 sequence is 15 residues long. Trimming took 0 bases from V and 7 from J, leaving 15 bases between them. CDR1 is MNHEY, CDR2 SVGAGI, per germline. The CDR3 DNA reads TGTGCCAGCAGTTACTCGGTTGGCAGGGGAAGTGAAGCTTTCTTT. This translates into CASSYSVGRGSEAFF.

The V gene is TRBV9, the J gene TRBJ2-2, with TRBD1 matching 7 bases. The J segment lost 2 bases and the V segment lost 3 bases, leaving 7 bases of the junction unmatched. The CDR3 sequence is 16 residues long. Germline-derived CDR1 and CDR2 are SGDLS and YYNGEE. The CDR3 sequence is CASSADRDSNTGELFF. The CDR3 DNA is TGTGCCAGCAGCGCCGACCGGGACAGCAACACCGGGGAGCTGTTTTTT.

CDR3 sequence reads: CASSFTGADTEAFF. CDR3 nucleotides: TGTGCCAGCAGCTTTACAGGGGCGGACACTGAAGCTTTCTTT. The chain uses TRBV9 and TRBJ1-1; 7 bases are a match to TRBD1. The trim removed 4 bases at V and 3 bases at J, leaving 6 bases unmatched. Germline V CDR1 and CDR2: SGDLS, YYNGEE. The CDR3 runs 14 residues.

CDR3 coding DNA: TGTGCCAGCCGGGTAAACGGACAGGGCAGTATCCCTTATGGCTACACCTTC. Protein: CASRVNGQGSIPYGYTF. V usage is TRBV28 and J usage is TRBJ1-2, with TRBD1 identical over 8 bases. Unmatched junction bases numbered 19, after V lost 8 bases and J lost 5 bases. CDR3 length equals 17 residues. CDR1 and CDR2 (germline): MDHEN, SYDVKM.

This clone was seen just once. The chain combines TRBV6-2 or TRBV6-3 with TRBJ2-2; D perhaps matches TRBD1 (5 bases). There are 14 residues in the CDR3. V gave up 4 bases and J gave up 1 base, with 7 bases separating them. CDR1 is MNHEY and CDR2 is SVGEGT in the germline V gene. Here the CDR3 reads CASSFGQNTGELFF. DNA for the CDR3: TGTGCCAGCAGTTTTGGACAGAACACCGGGGAGCTGTTTTTT.

In the case of this clone: The same CDR3 arises from other DNA sequences in this sample as well. This rearrangement joins TRBV6-5 to TRBJ2-5, with D tentatively TRBD2 (5 bases). This CDR3 is 14 amino acids long. Trimming took 6 bases from V and 1 from J, leaving 12 bases between them. Germline loops: CDR1 MNHEY, CDR2 SVGAGI. The CDR3 DNA sequence: TGTGCCAGCAGCAAACCGGGAACCCAAGAGACCCAGTACTTC. Translating gives CASSKPGTQETQYF.

As for this clone: A junction end diverges from the germline sequence, so it may reflect a read error. The genes are TRBV4-1 and TRBJ1-3; 9 bases are a match to TRBD1. Germline V gives CDR1 MGHRA, CDR2 YSYEKL. The CDR3 totals 18 residues. The chain's CDR3 is CVSSLRFTGDRAGNTIYF. In DNA, the CDR3 is TGCGTCAGCAGCCTTCGCTTCACAGGGGACAGGGCGGGAAACACCATATATTTT.

The gene calls are TRBV6-6 and TRBJ1-3; tentative D call: TRBD1 (5 bases). This CDR3 is built from 15 residues. V was cut by 2 bases and J by 1 base, with 9 bases left in between. Germline CDR1 is MNHNY and CDR2 is SVGAGI (reference sequence). The CDR3 DNA is TGTGCCAGCAGTTACCAGGGAAATTCTGGAAACACCATATATTTT. Its translation is CASSYQGNSGNTIYF.

The CDR3 DNA reads as TGTGCCAGCCCTTTCCCCCGGGCTCAGGGAGGAACGCAGTATTTT. This codes for CASPFPRAQGGTQYF. The rearrangement links TRBV6-4 to TRBJ2-3; tentatively, D is TRBD2 (6 bases). V lost 8 bases and J lost 9, with 24 bases in between. The CDR3 is 15 amino acids. Looked up from germline, CDR1 is MRHNA and CDR2 is SNTAGT.